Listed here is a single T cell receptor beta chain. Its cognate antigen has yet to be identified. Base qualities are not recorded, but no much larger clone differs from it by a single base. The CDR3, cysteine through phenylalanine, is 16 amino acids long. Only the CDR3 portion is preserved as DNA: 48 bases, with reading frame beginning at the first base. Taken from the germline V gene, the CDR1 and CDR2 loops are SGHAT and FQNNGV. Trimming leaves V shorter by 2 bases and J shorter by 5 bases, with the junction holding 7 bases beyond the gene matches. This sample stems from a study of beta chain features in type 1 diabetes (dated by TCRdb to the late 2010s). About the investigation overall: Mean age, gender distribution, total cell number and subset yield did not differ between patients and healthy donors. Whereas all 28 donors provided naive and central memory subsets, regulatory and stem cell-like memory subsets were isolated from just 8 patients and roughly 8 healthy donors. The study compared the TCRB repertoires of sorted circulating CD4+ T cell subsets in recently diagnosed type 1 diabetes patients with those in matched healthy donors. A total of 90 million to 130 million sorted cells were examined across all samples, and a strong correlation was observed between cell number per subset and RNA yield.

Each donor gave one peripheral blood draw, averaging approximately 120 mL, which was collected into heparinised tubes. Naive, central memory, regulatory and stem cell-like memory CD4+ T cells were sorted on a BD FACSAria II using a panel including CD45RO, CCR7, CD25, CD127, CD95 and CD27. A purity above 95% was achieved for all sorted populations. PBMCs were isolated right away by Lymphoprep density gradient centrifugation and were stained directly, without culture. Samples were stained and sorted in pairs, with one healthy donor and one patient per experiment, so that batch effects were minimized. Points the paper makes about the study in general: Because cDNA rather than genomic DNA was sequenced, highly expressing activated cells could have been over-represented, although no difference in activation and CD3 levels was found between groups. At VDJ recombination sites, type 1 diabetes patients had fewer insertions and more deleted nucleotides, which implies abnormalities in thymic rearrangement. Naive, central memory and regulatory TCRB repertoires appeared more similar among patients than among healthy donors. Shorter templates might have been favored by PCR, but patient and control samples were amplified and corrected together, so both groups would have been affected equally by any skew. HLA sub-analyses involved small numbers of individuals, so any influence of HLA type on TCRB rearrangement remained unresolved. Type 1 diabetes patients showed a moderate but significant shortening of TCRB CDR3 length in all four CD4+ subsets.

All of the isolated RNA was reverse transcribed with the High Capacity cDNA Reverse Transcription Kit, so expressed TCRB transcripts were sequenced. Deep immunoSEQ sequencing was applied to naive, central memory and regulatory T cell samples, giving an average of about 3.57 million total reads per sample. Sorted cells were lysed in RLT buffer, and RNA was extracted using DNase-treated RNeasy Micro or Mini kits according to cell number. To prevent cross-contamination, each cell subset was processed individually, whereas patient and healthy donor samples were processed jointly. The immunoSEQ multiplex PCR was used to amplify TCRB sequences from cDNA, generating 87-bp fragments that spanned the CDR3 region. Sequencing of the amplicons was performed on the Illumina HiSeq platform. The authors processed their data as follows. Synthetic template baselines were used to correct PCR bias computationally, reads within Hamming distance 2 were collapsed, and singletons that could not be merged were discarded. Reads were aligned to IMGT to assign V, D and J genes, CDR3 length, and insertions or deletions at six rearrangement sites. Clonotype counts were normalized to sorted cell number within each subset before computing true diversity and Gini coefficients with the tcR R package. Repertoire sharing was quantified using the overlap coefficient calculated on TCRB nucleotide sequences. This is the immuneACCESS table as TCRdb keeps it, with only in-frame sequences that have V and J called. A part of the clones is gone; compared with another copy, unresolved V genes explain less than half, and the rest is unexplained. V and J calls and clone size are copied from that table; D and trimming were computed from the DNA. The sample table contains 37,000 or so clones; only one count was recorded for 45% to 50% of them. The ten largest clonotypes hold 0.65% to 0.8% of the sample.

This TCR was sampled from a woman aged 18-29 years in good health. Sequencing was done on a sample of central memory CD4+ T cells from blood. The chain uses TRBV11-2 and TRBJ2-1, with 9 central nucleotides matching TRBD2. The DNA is TGTGCCAGCAGCTTAAAGGCGGGAGGGAGGGACAATGAGCAGTTCTTC. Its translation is CASSLKAGGRDNEQFF.